Listed below are T cell receptor beta chains from one sample, sequenced in a study of T cells after yellow fever vaccination. TCRdb itself ran the 5' RACE reads through MiXCR, one entry per CDR3 protein. This sample has about 130,000 distinct CDR3 sequences, with roughly 6.7% found just once. Sequencing was performed on CD4+ T cells sorted from PBMCs, taken 10 to 11 days after the first yellow fever vaccination. The receptors shown here come from a man between 18 and 35 years old who received the YFV17D yellow fever vaccine. The CDR3 runs from the conserved cysteine through the conserved F or W. Each record gives: D gene, V gene, J gene, clone size, CDR3 protein, CDR3 DNA. D genes are given only for firm matches. The size entry is marked missing in some rows and otherwise reads once, few, many or a size class.

>-|TRBV5-5|TRBJ1-6|-
CASTEGGPLHF
TGTGCCAGCACCGAGGGGGGACCCCTCCACTTT
>-|TRBV12-3/TRBV12-4|TRBJ2-6|many
CASSLFNPGANVLTF
TGTGCCAGCAGTTTATTCAACCCCGGGGCCAACGTCCTGACTTTC
>-|TRBV10-3|TRBJ1-1|-
CAISGREGNTEAFF
TGTGCCATCAGTGGAAGGGAGGGGAACACTGAAGCTTTCTTT
>-|TRBV15|TRBJ1-2|few
CATSREWARGEGYTF
TGTGCCACCAGCAGAGAGTGGGCCAGGGGAGAGGGCTACACCTTC
>TRBD2|TRBV5-1|TRBJ2-7|few
CASSLLLDRSLAGEYEQYF
TGCGCCAGCAGCTTGTTGTTGGACAGGTCGCTAGCGGGGGAGTACGAGCAGTACTTC
>TRBD2|TRBV19|TRBJ2-1|-
CASLKAGENNEQFF
TGTGCCAGCCTTAAAGCGGGAGAAAACAATGAGCAGTTCTTC
>-|TRBV12-3/TRBV12-4|TRBJ2-7|few
CASSLRPLQGGTEATREQYF
TGTGCCAGCAGTTTACGACCATTGCAGGGCGGGACCGAAGCTACGAGGGAGCAGTACTTC
>TRBD1|TRBV6-5|TRBJ1-2|many
CASTLVTGGYYGYTF
TGTGCCAGCACCCTCGTGACAGGGGGCTACTATGGCTACACCTTC
>-|TRBV30|TRBJ2-3|many
CAWSYESGSTDTQYF
TGTGCCTGGTCCTATGAGAGTGGGAGTACAGATACGCAGTATTTT
>-|TRBV5-1|TRBJ1-3|-
CASSLWGATGNTIYF
TGCGCCAGCAGCTTGTGGGGGGCAACTGGAAACACCATATATTTT